A single TCR beta chain is shown here with its context. Its matching antigen is unknown. The length of the CDR3 is 14 residues. CDR1 is WSHSY, CDR2 SAAADI, per germline. V was pared by 4 bases and J by 0 bases, with 8 bases between. Nashville, Tennessee was home to all donors, who were Caucasian adults. This record comes from a study of shared clonotypes between healthy human individuals. General study findings and limits: Non-shared clonotypes were found to have lower generation probabilities than the clonotypes that were shared by all four of the sorted-subset donors. Naive subsets generally had larger estimated richness than memory subsets. Clonotype sharing among donors was expected to depend on sequencing depth.

Some clones are missing from TCRdb's copy, which holds only in-frame ones; the method was immunoSEQ multiplex PCR. The data show 150,000 to 200,000 clones, approximately 70% seen once. The sample comprised memory CD4+ T cells sorted from blood. The sample's subset: CD45RA-negative fraction. The receptor was derived from a man aged 25 to 40 in good health. The gene calls are TRBV10-2 and TRBJ2-3; no definite D call. The CDR3 loop is CASSGSPSTDTQYF. CDR3 sequence (DNA): TGCGCCAGCAGTGGTAGCCCTAGCACAGATACGCAGTATTTT.